The 16 T cell receptor beta chains given below trace back to one sample, sequenced in a study of glioma-infiltrating T cells. TCR alpha and beta CDR3 regions were amplified from RNA using iRepertoire nested multiplex PCR. MiXCR, run by TCRdb on the multiplex PCR reads, gives a single entry per CDR3 protein. In the table there are roughly 2,000 distinct CDR3 sequences, roughly 30% of which are singletons. Sequences were obtained from glioma tissue, nonneoplastic brain tissue, or PBMCs (not recorded which). These receptors were obtained from a human donor with low-grade glioma or glioblastoma, undergoing nonglioma brain surgery, or in good health (not recorded which).

In its sample, this clonotype ranks as medium-sized. This chain links TRBV19 with TRBJ1-1, with a possible D match to TRBD1 (5 bases). This CDR3 contains 15 residues. Trimming stripped 3 bases from V and 2 bases from J, with 13 bases between. From germline, CDR1 is LNHDA and CDR2 SQIVND (reference sequence). CDR3 sequence (DNA): TGTGCCAGTAGTATTGGGGACTTACCAAACACTGAAGCTTTCTTT. Encoded protein: CASSIGDLPNTEAFF. Using reference TRBV19 and TRBJ1-1 for the parts outside the CDR3, the full variable domain is DGGITQSPKYLFRKEGQNVTLSCEQNLNHDAMYWYRQDPGQGLRLIYYSQIVNDFQKGDIAEGYSVSREKKESFPLTVTSAQKNPTAFYLCASSIGDLPNTEAFFGQGTRLTVV.

This clonotype is classed as medium-sized. V and J are TRBV20-1 and TRBJ2-1; D possibly uses TRBD1 or TRBD2 (5 bases each). Germline CDR1 DFQATT, CDR2 SNEGSKA (reference sequence). Trimming took off 0 bases at V and 0 bases at J, with 15 bases between the two ends. There are 17 residues in the CDR3. The CDR3: CSARDSTLGTSYNEQFF. The CDR3 DNA reads as TGCAGTGCTAGAGACTCCACTCTAGGGACCTCCTACAATGAGCAGTTCTTC.

This chain joins TRBV27 and TRBJ1-2; D not certain. V was clipped by 10 bases and J by 5 bases, with 17 bases between them. CDR3 size: 13 residues. Germline V gives CDR1 MNHEY, CDR2 SMNVEV (reference sequence). CDR3 coding DNA: TGTGCCACTTCCCAGTCAGGCCGTTATGGCTACACCTTC. Its translation: CATSQSGRYGYTF.

By share of the sample, this clonotype is medium-sized. The CDR3 region has the DNA TGTGCCAGCGGAACGACAGGGGTTAAACAACTGTTTTTT. This encodes CASGTTGVKQLFF. This sequence joins TRBV7-2 and TRBJ1-4; TRBD1 aligns across 8 bases. With V trimmed by 8 bases and J by 12 bases, 11 bases remained unmatched. The length of the CDR3 is 13 residues. CDR1 SGHTA and CDR2 FQGNSA come from the germline V gene. Supplemented by reference TRBV7-2 and TRBJ1-4, the full variable domain reads GAGVSQSPSNKVTEKGKDVELRCDPISGHTALYWYRQSLGQGLEFLIYFQGNSAPDKSGLPSDRFSAERTGGSVSTLTIQRTQQEDSAVYLCASGTTGVKQLFFGSGTQLSVL.

This clonotype was found a few times. A much larger clone differs from this one at a single base, so this may be a read error. The V and J genes are TRBV7-2 and TRBJ2-1; 12 nucleotides agree with TRBD2. J lost 6 bases, V lost 5 bases, and 5 bases had no gene match. CDR3 size: 15 residues. The germline CDR1 and CDR2 sequences are SGHTA and FQGNSA. CDR3 protein: CASSRGLAGSNEQFF. Here the CDR3 DNA reads TGTGCCAGCAGCCGCGGACTAGCGGGGAGCAATGAGCAGTTCTTC. Complete variable domain (other parts from reference TRBV7-2 and TRBJ2-1): GAGVSQSPSNKVTEKGKDVELRCDPISGHTALYWYRQSLGQGLEFLIYFQGNSAPDKSGLPSDRFSAERTGGSVSTLTIQRTQQEDSAVYLCASSRGLAGSNEQFFGPGTRLTVL.

By proportion, this clonotype is medium-sized. CDR3 nucleotide sequence: TGTGCCAGCACCCGGCGCGCAGGTGGGACCGGGGAGCTGTTTTTT. Protein product: CASTRRAGGTGELFF. The gene calls are TRBV27 and TRBJ2-2; D is unclear. This CDR3 is 15 amino acids long. CDR1 MNHEY and CDR2 SMNVEV come from the germline V gene (reference sequence). With 7 bases removed from V and 5 bases from J, the gap between germline ends came to 17 bases.

Sample share makes this clonotype medium-sized. J is TRBJ2-1 and V is TRBV28; TRBD2 aligns across 15 bases. This CDR3 comprises 19 residues. Germline V gene sequence: CDR1 MDHEN, CDR2 SYDVKM. Germline trimming cut 7 bases from V and 0 bases from J; bases unmatched to any gene: 10. CDR3 protein: CASTPSGLAGGSSYNEQFF. In nucleotides, the CDR3 is TGTGCCAGCACCCCTTCGGGACTAGCGGGAGGATCCTCCTACAATGAGCAGTTCTTC.

Concerning this clonotype: At one of its ends the junction is not consistent with the germline gene, which may arise from a read error. Written as DNA, the CDR3 is TGCGCCAGCAGCCAGATAAAAACAGGGGGGAACACCGGGGAGATGTTTTTT. It translates to CASSQIKTGGNTGEMFF. The chain couples TRBV5-1 to TRBJ2-2; TRBD1 matches 8 bases. CDR3 length: 17 amino acids. CDR1 and CDR2 from the germline V gene are SGHRS and YFSETQ.

This clonotype is judged medium-sized. CDR3 region: CASSPIGGTTYEQYF. CDR3 sequence (DNA): TGTGCCAGCAGCCCGATCGGGGGGACAACGTACGAGCAGTACTTC. The gene calls are TRBV7-9 and TRBJ2-7, with a tentative D call TRBD2 (7 bases). Germline CDR1 SEHNR, CDR2 FQNEAQ (reference sequence). V lost 5 bases, J lost 4 bases, and 18 bases lay in between. The CDR3 loop spans 15 amino acids. The variable domain in full, with the rest retrieved from reference TRBV7-9 and TRBJ2-7, is DTGVSQNPRHKITKRGQNVTFRCDPISEHNRLYWYRQTLGQGPEFLTYFQNEAQLEKSRLLSDRFSAERPKGSFSTLEIQRTEQGDSAMYLCASSPIGGTTYEQYFGPGTRLTVT.

This clonotype is deemed medium-sized. The chain has TRBV7-2 and TRBJ2-1; a possible D gene is TRBD2 (6 bases). Trimming shortened V by 2 bases and J by 4 bases, and 12 bases separated the two germline ends. Germline V gene sequence: CDR1 SGHTA, CDR2 FQGNSA. The CDR3 consists of 15 residues. CDR3 bases: TGTGCCAGCAGCTTAATGGAGGGCCATTACAATGAGCAGTTCTTC. Protein sequence: CASSLMEGHYNEQFF.

This clonotype was seen once. This is likely a read error, given that the CDR3 carries no conserved phenylalanine or tryptophan at its end. The rearrangement links TRBV6-1 to TRBJ2-7; TRBD1 matches 12 bases. CDR1 is MNHNS and CDR2 is SASEGT in the germline V gene. The CDR3 spans 14 residues. The CDR3 is CALEGTGGIYGQYL. The CDR3 coding sequence is TGTGCCTTAGAGGGGACAGGGGGCATATACGGGCAGTACCTC.

In this sample, this clonotype is medium-sized (0.01 to 0.1%). This chain uses TRBV28 with TRBJ2-1, with D uncertain. Germline V gene sequence: CDR1 MDHEN, CDR2 SYDVKM. Between the trimmed V and J ends, which lost 3 bases and 2 bases, there was a span of 11 bases. The CDR3 spans 15 residues. In nucleotides, the CDR3 is TGTGCCAGCAGTTTTAGGGTGGGAACCTACAATGAGCAGTTCTTC. Translated, it gives CASSFRVGTYNEQFF.

This clonotype is medium-sized by share. The gene calls are TRBV5-1 and TRBJ2-1, with D unresolved. CDR1 is SGHRS, CDR2 YFSETQ, per germline. The CDR3 runs 12 residues. V was trimmed by 1 base and J by 12 bases, leaving 11 bases between them. CDR3 bases: TGCGCCAGCAGCTTGAGCCCTGGGCGGCAGTTCTTC. Its protein product is CASSLSPGRQFF.

The chain recombines TRBV24-1 with TRBJ2-3; D unresolved. The V and J ends lost 3 bases and 1 base respectively, with 1 base between them. CDR1 and CDR2 (germline): KGHDR, SFDVKD. The CDR3 spans 12 residues. CDR3 sequence reads: CATSDGTDTQYF. The CDR3 DNA sequence: TGTGCCACCAGTGATGGCACAGATACGCAGTATTTT.

This rearrangement joins TRBV7-2 to TRBJ1-1; no clear D. Germline V gives CDR1 SGHTA, CDR2 FQGNSA. The CDR3 has 14 amino acids. Trimming stripped 5 bases from V and 4 bases from J, with 14 bases between. CDR3 residues: CASSTWPLATEAFF. CDR3 bases: TGTGCCAGCAGCACTTGGCCCCTGGCCACTGAAGCTTTCTTT.

This clonotype turned up a few times. The junction departs from the called germline gene at one end, perhaps through a read error. This chain joins TRBV6-5 and TRBJ2-2; no clear D gene. CDR3 length: 13 amino acids. CDR1 and CDR2 from the germline V gene are MNHEY and SVGAGI. The CDR3 sequence is CASNYVGTGELFF. Here the CDR3 DNA reads TGTGCCAGCAATTACGTCGGGACCGGGGAGCTGTTTTTT.